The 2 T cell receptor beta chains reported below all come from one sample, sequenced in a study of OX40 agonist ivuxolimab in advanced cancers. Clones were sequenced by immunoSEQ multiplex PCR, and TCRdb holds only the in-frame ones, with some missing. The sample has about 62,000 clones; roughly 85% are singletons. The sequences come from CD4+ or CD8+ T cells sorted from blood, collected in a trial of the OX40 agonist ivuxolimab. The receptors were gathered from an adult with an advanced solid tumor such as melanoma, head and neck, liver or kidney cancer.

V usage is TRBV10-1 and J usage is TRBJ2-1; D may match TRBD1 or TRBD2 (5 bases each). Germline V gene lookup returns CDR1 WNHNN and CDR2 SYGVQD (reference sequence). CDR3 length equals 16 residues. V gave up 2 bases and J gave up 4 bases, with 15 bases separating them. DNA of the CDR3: TGCGCCAGCAGTGAGACAAGGGGACGCCGATACAATGAGCAGTTCTTC. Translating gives CASSETRGRRYNEQFF.

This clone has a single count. The CDR3: CAWRATGTSGFGGQFF. The CDR3 region has the DNA TGTGCCTGGAGAGCCACCGGGACTAGCGGGTTCGGGGGGCAGTTCTTC. The J gene is TRBJ2-1, the V gene TRBV30; 12 nucleotides align to TRBD2. With V trimmed by 3 bases and J by 12 bases, 15 bases remained unmatched. This CDR3 comprises 16 residues. CDR1 is GTSNPN and CDR2 is SVGIG in the germline V gene (reference sequence). The variable domain in full, with the rest retrieved from reference TRBV30 and TRBJ2-1, is SQTIHQWPATLVQPVGSPLSLECTVEGTSNPNLYWYRQAAGRGLQLLFYSVGIGQISSEVPQNLSASRPQDRQFILSSKKLLLSDSGFYLCAWRATGTSGFGGQFFGPGTRLTVL.